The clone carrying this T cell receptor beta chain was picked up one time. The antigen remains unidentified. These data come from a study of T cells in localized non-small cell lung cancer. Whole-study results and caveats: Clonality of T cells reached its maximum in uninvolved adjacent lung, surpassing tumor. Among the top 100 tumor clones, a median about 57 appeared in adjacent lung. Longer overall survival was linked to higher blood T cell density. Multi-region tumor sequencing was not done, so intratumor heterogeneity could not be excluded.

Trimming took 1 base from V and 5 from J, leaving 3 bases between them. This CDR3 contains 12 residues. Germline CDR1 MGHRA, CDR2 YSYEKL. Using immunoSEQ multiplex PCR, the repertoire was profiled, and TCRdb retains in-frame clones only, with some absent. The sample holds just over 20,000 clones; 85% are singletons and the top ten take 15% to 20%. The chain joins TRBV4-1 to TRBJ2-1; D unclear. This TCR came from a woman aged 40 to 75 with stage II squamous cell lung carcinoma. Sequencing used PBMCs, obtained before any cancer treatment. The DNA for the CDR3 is TGCGCCAGCAGCCAAGGGAACAATGAGCAGTTCTTC. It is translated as CASSQGNNEQFF.